The 18 T cell receptor beta chains below come from one sample, sequenced in a study of response to subunit inactivated influenza vaccine. TCRdb ran MiXCR on the RT-PCR reads and lists one entry per CDR3 protein. The data show 150,000 to 200,000 distinct CDR3 sequences, approximately 9.2% seen once. Source: non-naive T cells sorted from PBMCs, taken on the day of vaccination. The receptors shown here come from a man aged 45-65 years who received an inactivated influenza vaccine.

This clonotype was seen at least ten times. The rearrangement links TRBV7-2 to TRBJ2-5; 12 bases line up with TRBD2. V gave up 3 bases and J gave up 4 bases; unmatched junction bases: 9. The CDR3 totals 17 residues. CDR1 SGHTA and CDR2 FQGNSA come from the germline V gene. The CDR3 reads CASSLTSGSRGGETQYF. CDR3 coding DNA: TGTGCCAGCAGCTTGACTAGCGGGAGTAGAGGGGGAGAGACCCAGTACTTC.

This clonotype was recorded at least ten times. V is TRBV3-1 and J is TRBJ2-1; the D gene is possibly TRBD1 (6 bases). With 0 bases removed from V and 10 bases from J, the gap between germline ends came to 22 bases. Germline CDR1 is LGHDT and CDR2 is YNNKEL (reference sequence). The CDR3 is 17 residues long. CDR3 sequence reads: CASSQDGDRFSQLEQFF. The CDR3 nucleotides are TGTGCCAGCAGCCAAGATGGAGACAGGTTTTCCCAATTAGAGCAGTTCTTC.

The chain is built from TRBV10-3 and TRBJ2-2; 12 bases align to TRBD1. The germline CDR1 and CDR2 sequences are ENHRY and SYGVKD. V was clipped by 4 bases and J by 3 bases; unmatched bases: 6. The CDR3 is 17 amino acids. CDR3 sequence (DNA): TGTGCCATCAGTGGCACCGGGACAGGGGGCTACACCGGGGAGCTGTTTTTT. Protein: CAISGTGTGGYTGELFF.

This clonotype has at least ten counts. The CDR3 here is CASSLAKLAGSSYNEQFF. CDR3 bases: TGTGCCAGCAGCTTAGCGAAGCTAGCGGGTAGCTCCTACAATGAGCAGTTCTTC. The rearrangement links TRBV11-1 to TRBJ2-1, with 8 bases that match TRBD2. The V gene end was trimmed by 0 bases and the J gene end by 0 bases; junction bases not matched to a gene: 7. From germline, CDR1 is SGHAT and CDR2 FQDESV (reference sequence). The CDR3 sequence is 18 residues long.

This clonotype was seen many times. The chain uses TRBV12-3 or TRBV12-4 and TRBJ2-7; 9 bases are a match to TRBD1. The CDR3 has 14 residues. V lost 4 bases to trimming and J lost 3 bases; unmatched junction nucleotides: 4. This chain's CDR3 is CASSSTGGNYEQYF. The CDR3, as DNA: TGTGCCAGCAGTTCGACAGGGGGAAACTACGAGCAGTACTTC.

In regard to this clonotype: This may arise from a read error, as a much more abundant clone is one base away. CDR3 sequence: CSSRARGVTGELFF. CDR3 DNA: TGCAGTTCTAGAGCCCGAGGAGTCACCGGGGAGCTGTTTTTT. V is TRBV20-1 and J is TRBJ2-2; no clear D. CDR3 size: 14 residues. Germline loops: CDR1 DFQATT, CDR2 SNEGSKA (reference sequence).

Remarks on this clonotype: The junction shows a germline mismatch at one end, possibly a read error. The chain has TRBV25-1 and TRBJ2-3; TRBD1 matches at 9 bases. Germline values: CDR1 MGHDK, CDR2 SYGVNS. The CDR3 has 14 residues. The CDR3 region has the DNA TGTGCCAGCAGTCAAGGGGGGACAGGGCCGCCCTGGCATTTT. Translating it yields CASSQGGTGPPWHF. The full variable domain, its missing parts supplied by reference TRBV25-1 and TRBJ2-3, is EADIYQTPRYLVIGTGKKITLECSQTMGHDKMYWYQQDPGMELHLIHYSYGVNSTEKGDLSSESTVSRIRTEHFPLTLESARPSHTSQYLCASSQGGTGPPWHFGPGTRLTVL.

The chain couples TRBV19 to TRBJ2-2, with 10 bases fitting TRBD1. Germline V CDR1 and CDR2: LNHDA, SQIVND (reference sequence). The V and J ends lost 4 bases and 7 bases, in that order; junction bases with no gene match: 6. This CDR3 has 15 amino acids. The DNA of the CDR3 is TGTGCCAGTAGTACCGGGACAGGGGTCGGCGGGGAGCTGTTTTTT. Translation gives CASSTGTGVGGELFF.

This clonotype occurred a few times. The chain recombines TRBV5-1 with TRBJ1-1; no reliable D call. The CDR3 runs to 15 residues. The germline V and J ends were trimmed by 4 bases and 4 bases, with 17 bases remaining between them. Germline CDR1 is SGHRS and CDR2 is YFSETQ. This chain's CDR3 is CASSPRTESGTEAFF. For the CDR3, the DNA is TGCGCCAGCAGCCCCAGGACCGAATCGGGCACTGAAGCTTTCTTT.

The chain recombines TRBV20-1 with TRBJ1-2, with 9 bases lining up with TRBD1. The germline gives CDR1 DFQATT, CDR2 SNEGSKA (reference sequence). V gave up 3 bases and J gave up 2 bases; unmatched junction bases: 7. The CDR3 has 15 amino acids. In nucleotides, the CDR3 is TGCAGTGCTAGTATCCCGGGACAGGGCAACTATGGCTACACCTTC. Translating it yields CSASIPGQGNYGYTF.

V and J are TRBV2 and TRBJ1-1; D not resolved. Germline V lookup: CDR1 SNHLY, CDR2 FYNNEI. The CDR3 loop spans 12 amino acids. Trimming pared 6 bases from V and 2 bases from J, leaving 7 bases between. The CDR3 is CASRGPNTEAFF. The CDR3, as DNA: TGTGCCAGCAGAGGGCCAAACACTGAAGCTTTCTTT.

The rearrangement links TRBV7-3 to TRBJ2-1; TRBD2 is a possible D gene (6 bases). The CDR3 extends over 14 amino acids. Germline CDR1 and CDR2: SGHTA and FQGTGA. Trimming took off 4 bases at V and 7 bases at J, with 14 bases between the two ends. CDR3 region: CASSSGGLLNEQFF. The DNA for the CDR3 is TGTGCCAGCAGCTCCGGGGGACTTTTAAATGAGCAGTTCTTC. Supplemented by reference TRBV7-3 and TRBJ2-1, the full variable domain reads GAGVSQTPSNKVTEKGKYVELRCDPISGHTALYWYRQSLGQGPEFLIYFQGTGAADDSGLPNDRFFAVRPEGSVSTLKIQRTERGDSAVYLCASSSGGLLNEQFFGPGTRLTVL.

This clonotype has a count of ten or more. V is TRBV28 and J is TRBJ2-1; 7 nucleotides align to TRBD1. The V and J ends lost 5 bases and 4 bases, in that order; junction bases with no gene match: 8. Germline V CDR1 and CDR2: MDHEN, SYDVKM. The CDR3 has 15 amino acids. The DNA of the CDR3 is TGTGCCAGCAGTCCGTCCGGGACAGCTTACAATGAGCAGTTCTTC. This sequence encodes CASSPSGTAYNEQFF.

In this sample, this clonotype turned up a few times. The chain couples TRBV20-1 to TRBJ2-1, with 7 bases that match TRBD2. The germline V gene has CDR1 DFQATT and CDR2 SNEGSKA (reference sequence). With V trimmed by 3 bases and J by 10 bases, 3 bases remained unmatched. The CDR3 covers 11 residues. CDR3 protein: CSARVSGEQFF. Written as DNA, the CDR3 is TGCAGTGCTAGGGTTAGCGGGGAGCAGTTCTTC.

This clonotype was seen at least ten times. The chain is built from TRBV29-1 and TRBJ1-2, with D unclear. The CDR3 has 13 amino acids. V lost 1 base, J lost 4 bases, and 10 bases lay in between. Germline CDR1 SQVTM, CDR2 ANQGSEA. In DNA, the CDR3 is TGCAGCGTTGAAGCGGGCAGCTCCTATGGCTACACCTTC. This gives the protein CSVEAGSSYGYTF.

This chain links TRBV4-2 with TRBJ1-4, with D unresolved. The CDR3 length is 14 residues. CDR1 and CDR2 (germline): LGHNA, YNFKEQ. The V and J ends lost 1 base and 8 bases respectively, with 11 bases between them. CDR3 bases: TGTGCCAGCAGCCAAGGGGTGGGTCGAGAAAAACTGTTTTTT. It translates to CASSQGVGREKLFF.

The rearrangement uses TRBV18 and TRBJ2-2; perhaps TRBD2 as D (7 bases). The ends were cut back, 5 bases at V and 7 bases at J, with 11 bases in the middle. CDR3 length: 13 residues. Germline assignment: CDR1 KGHSH and CDR2 LQKENI. CDR3 nucleotides: TGTGCCAGCTCAACGGGGGGCCACGGGGAGCTGTTTTTT. This sequence encodes CASSTGGHGELFF.

This clonotype was seen repeatedly, ten times or more. This sequence joins TRBV12-3 or TRBV12-4 and TRBJ2-7, with 10 bases fitting TRBD2. Trimming took 2 bases from V and 3 from J; bases not matched to a gene: 7. This CDR3 is 16 amino acids long. CDR3 in amino acids: CASSLRVAGGFYEQYF. CDR3 bases: TGTGCCAGCAGTTTACGGGTAGCGGGGGGTTTCTACGAGCAGTACTTC.